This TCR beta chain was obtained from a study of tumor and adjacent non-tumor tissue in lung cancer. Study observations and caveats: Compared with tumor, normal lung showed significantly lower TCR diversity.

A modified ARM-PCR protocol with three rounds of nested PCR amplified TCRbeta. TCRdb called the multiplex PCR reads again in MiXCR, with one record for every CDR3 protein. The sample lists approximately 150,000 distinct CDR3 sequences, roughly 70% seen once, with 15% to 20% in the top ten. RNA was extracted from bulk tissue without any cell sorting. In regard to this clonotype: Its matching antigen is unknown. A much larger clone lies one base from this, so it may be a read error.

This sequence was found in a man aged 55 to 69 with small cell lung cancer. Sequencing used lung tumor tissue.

CDR3 coding DNA: TGTGCCAGCAGCCCCACCGGGACAACATACGAGCAGTACTTC. Its protein product is CASSPTGTTYEQYF. The chain carries TRBV4-2 and TRBJ2-7, with D perhaps TRBD1 (6 bases). V gave up 4 bases and J gave up 4 bases, with 14 bases separating them. CDR3 length: 14 amino acids. Germline V gene sequence: CDR1 LGHNA, CDR2 YNFKEQ.